Listed below are T cell receptor beta chains from one sample, sequenced in a study of blood T cell repertoires in COVID-19. Generated by immunoSEQ multiplex PCR, the TCRdb table keeps only in-frame clones and is missing some. The sample lists fewer than 300,000 clones; roughly 84% were seen once. Sequenced sample: peripheral blood. The receptors derive from a person between 65 and 80 years old with COVID-19, enrolled during active disease. Each CDR3 is given with its conserved first and last residue. D genes are given only for firm matches.

TRBD1	TRBV27	TRBJ1-5	CASSSRDRVGGQPQHF
NA	TRBV7-9	TRBJ1-5	CASSLAQGEDTAQHF
NA	TRBV14	TRBJ2-3	CASSQHTGTTGGTQYF
TRBD2	TRBV5-1	TRBJ2-3	CASSLTGGSVVQYF
TRBD2	TRBV19	TRBJ2-4	CASSIRASGRTSQAKNIQYF
TRBD2	TRBV9	TRBJ2-3	CASSPPPLTSGTDTQYF
TRBD2	TRBV4-2	TRBJ2-5	CASSQEQTGGWETQYF
NA	TRBV2	TRBJ2-5	CASSESRARGQETQYF
TRBD1	TRBV5-1	TRBJ2-1	CASSKGTGDEQFF
TRBD1	TRBV6-5	TRBJ2-7	CASSYVGTGDEQYF
NA	TRBV5-1	TRBJ2-5	CASSHYLDRKETQYF
NA	TRBV6-6	TRBJ1-3	CASSLPPAAGNTIYF
NA	TRBV28	TRBJ1-5	CASSLQAEQPQHF
NA	TRBV28	TRBJ1-2	CASSPSGEGGYTF
TRBD1	TRBV28	TRBJ1-5	CASSLATGVTSFNQPQHF
NA	TRBV4-1	TRBJ2-2	CASSHPAGPNTGELFF
TRBD1	TRBV19	TRBJ1-4	CASSRDRDNEKLFF
TRBD2	TRBV6-5	TRBJ2-2	CASSWTSLNTGELFF
NA	TRBV5-4	TRBJ1-6	CASSWNQGPVRALHF
TRBD2	TRBV2	TRBJ2-7	CASRGRGLAVSEQYF
TRBD1	TRBV5-4	TRBJ2-4	CASSFASGTGGNIQYF
TRBD2	TRBV28	TRBJ2-7	CASSSMRGLADSYEQYF
TRBD1	TRBV27	TRBJ1-4	CASSLRQGGVQKLFF
TRBD1	TRBV29-1	TRBJ2-2	CSVDWTGNTGELFF
TRBD2	TRBV14	TRBJ2-7	CASSPRTSRYEQYF
TRBD1	TRBV6-5	TRBJ1-5	CASSRDRAEGAQHF
TRBD1	TRBV5-5	TRBJ2-2	CASSLGGGRPGELFF
NA	TRBV11-3	TRBJ2-1	CASSLESTGEQFF
NA	TRBV2	TRBJ1-4	CASSRGNEKLFF
TRBD2	TRBV7-2	TRBJ2-1	CASSRSGGINNEQFF
TRBD1	TRBV7-9	TRBJ2-1	CASSPRDRERAYNEQFF
NA	TRBV28	TRBJ1-5	CASTQENQPQHF
TRBD2	TRBV29-1	TRBJ2-3	CSVAAGTSVDTQYF
NA	TRBV6-5	TRBJ1-5	CASSPGQPLNQPQHF
NA	TRBV9	TRBJ2-3	CASSPDSVSSTDTQYF
TRBD1	TRBV7-2	TRBJ1-1	CASSHGDRGLAEAFF
NA	TRBV6-6	TRBJ1-6	CASTFSGGAGHSPLHF
NA	TRBV29-1	TRBJ1-5	CSVSTRGQPQHF
NA	TRBV5-1	TRBJ2-5	CASSLEGVATQYF
NA	TRBV11-2	TRBJ1-3	CASSLGFTGNTIYF
TRBD2	TRBV4-1	TRBJ2-2	CASSQFKPSGLAGGSTGELFF
TRBD1	TRBV18	TRBJ2-7	CASSPETGTYEQYF
NA	TRBV3-1/TRBV3-2	TRBJ1-2	CASSQVFRIQGCGYTF
TRBD1	TRBV19	TRBJ1-6	CASSRGTGGISPLHF
TRBD1	TRBV2	TRBJ2-4	CASSEARAGTENIQYF
NA	TRBV5-1	TRBJ2-2	CASSQDIPGELFF
TRBD1	TRBV4-3	TRBJ1-2	CASSQSVGQGIYGYTF
TRBD2	TRBV5-4	TRBJ2-5	CASSRGGGDPQETQYF